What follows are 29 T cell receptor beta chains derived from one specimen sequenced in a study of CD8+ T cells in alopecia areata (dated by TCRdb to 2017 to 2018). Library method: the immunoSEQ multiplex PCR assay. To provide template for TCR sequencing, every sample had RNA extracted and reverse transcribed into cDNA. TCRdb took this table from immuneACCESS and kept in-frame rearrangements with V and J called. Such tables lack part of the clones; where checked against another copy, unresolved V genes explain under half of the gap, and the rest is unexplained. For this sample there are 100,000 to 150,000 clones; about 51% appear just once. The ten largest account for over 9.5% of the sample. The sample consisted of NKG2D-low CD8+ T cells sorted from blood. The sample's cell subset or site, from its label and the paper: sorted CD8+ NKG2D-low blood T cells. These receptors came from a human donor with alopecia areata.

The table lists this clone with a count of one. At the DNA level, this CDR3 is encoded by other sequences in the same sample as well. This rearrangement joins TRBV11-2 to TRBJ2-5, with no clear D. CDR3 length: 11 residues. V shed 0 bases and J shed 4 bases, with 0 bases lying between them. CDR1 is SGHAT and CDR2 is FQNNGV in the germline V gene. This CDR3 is CASSLEETQYF. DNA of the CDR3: TGTGCCAGCAGCTTAGAAGAGACCCAGTACTTC.

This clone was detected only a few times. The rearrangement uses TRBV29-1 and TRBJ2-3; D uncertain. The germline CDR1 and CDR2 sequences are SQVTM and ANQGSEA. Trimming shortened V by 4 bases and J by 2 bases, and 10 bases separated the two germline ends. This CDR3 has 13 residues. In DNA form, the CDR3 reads TGCAGCGTTGGAGGACCAAACACAGATACGCAGTATTTT. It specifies CSVGGPNTDTQYF.

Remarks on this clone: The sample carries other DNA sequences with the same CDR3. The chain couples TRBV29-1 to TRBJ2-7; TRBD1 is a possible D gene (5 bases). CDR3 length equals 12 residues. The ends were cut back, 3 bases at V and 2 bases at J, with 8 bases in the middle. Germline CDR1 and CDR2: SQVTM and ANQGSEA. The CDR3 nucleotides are TGCAGCGTTGAGGAAGGGGCCTACGAGCAGTACTTC. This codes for CSVEEGAYEQYF.

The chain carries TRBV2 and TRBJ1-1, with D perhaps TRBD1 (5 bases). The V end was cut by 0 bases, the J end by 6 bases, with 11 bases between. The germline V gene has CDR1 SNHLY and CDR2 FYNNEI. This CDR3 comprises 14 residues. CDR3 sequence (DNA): TGTGCCAGCAGTGAAGCCCCTGGGGGACCTGAAGCTTTCTTT. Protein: CASSEAPGGPEAFF.

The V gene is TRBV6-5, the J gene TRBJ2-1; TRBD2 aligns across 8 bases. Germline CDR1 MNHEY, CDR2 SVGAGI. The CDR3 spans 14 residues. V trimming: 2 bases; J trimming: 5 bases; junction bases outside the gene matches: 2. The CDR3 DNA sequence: TGTGCCAGCAGTTACGGACTAGCCAACAATGAGCAGTTCTTC. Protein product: CASSYGLANNEQFF.

CDR3 bases: TGTGCCAGCAGCTTAGCTTCAGGGGACTACCAAGAGACCCAGTACTTC. This translates into CASSLASGDYQETQYF. The rearrangement joins TRBV7-8 to TRBJ2-5, with D perhaps TRBD1 or TRBD2 (6 bases each). CDR1 and CDR2 (germline): SGHVS, FQNEAQ. Trimming left V 0 bases short and J 0 bases short, with 11 bases between. The CDR3 sequence is 16 residues long.

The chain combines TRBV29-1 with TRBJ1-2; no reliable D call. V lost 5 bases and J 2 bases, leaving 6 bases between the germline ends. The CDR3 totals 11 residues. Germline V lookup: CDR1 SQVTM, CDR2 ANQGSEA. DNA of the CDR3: TGCAGCGTTAATGTGAACTATGGCTACACCTTC. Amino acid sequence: CSVNVNYGYTF.

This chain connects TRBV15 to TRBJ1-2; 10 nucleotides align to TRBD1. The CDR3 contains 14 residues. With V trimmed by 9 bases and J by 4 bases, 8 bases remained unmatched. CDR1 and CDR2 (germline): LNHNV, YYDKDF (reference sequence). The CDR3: CATTPGQGSYGYTF. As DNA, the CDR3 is TGTGCCACAACACCGGGACAGGGGTCCTATGGCTACACCTTC.

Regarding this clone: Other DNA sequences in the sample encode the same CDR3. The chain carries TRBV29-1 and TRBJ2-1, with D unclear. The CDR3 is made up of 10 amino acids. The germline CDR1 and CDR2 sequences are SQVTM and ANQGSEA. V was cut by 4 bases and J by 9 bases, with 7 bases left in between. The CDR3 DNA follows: TGCAGCGTTGTTGGGTCTGAGCAGTTCTTC. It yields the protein CSVVGSEQFF.

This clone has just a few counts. The chain's CDR3 is CASSPSQTGYEQYF. The CDR3 coding sequence is TGTGCCAGCTCACCATCGCAGACAGGGTACGAGCAGTACTTC. The V gene is TRBV18, the J gene TRBJ2-7, with 7 bases lining up with TRBD1. The length of the CDR3 is 14 residues. Germline CDR1 is KGHSH and CDR2 is LQKENI. Unmatched junction bases numbered 5, after V lost 2 bases and J lost 4 bases.

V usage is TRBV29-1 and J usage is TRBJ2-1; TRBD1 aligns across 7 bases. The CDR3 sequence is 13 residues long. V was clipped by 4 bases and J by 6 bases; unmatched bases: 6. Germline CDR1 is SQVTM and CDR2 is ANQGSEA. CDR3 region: CSVGQGLVNEQFF. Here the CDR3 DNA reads TGCAGCGTTGGACAGGGCCTGGTCAATGAGCAGTTCTTC.

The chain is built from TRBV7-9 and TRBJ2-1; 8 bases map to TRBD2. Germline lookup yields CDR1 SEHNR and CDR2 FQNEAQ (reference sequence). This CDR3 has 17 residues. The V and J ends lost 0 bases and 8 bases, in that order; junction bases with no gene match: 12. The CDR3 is CASSLATGLELGYEQFF. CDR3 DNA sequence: TGTGCCAGCAGCTTAGCCACGGGACTAGAGTTGGGGTATGAGCAGTTCTTC.

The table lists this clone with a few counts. CDR3 sequence: CSVFGLRSTEAFF. CDR3 nucleotide sequence: TGCAGCGTTTTCGGGTTGAGAAGCACTGAAGCTTTCTTT. The rearrangement links TRBV29-1 to TRBJ1-1; D remains ambiguous. V was trimmed by 5 bases and J by 4 bases, leaving 14 bases between them. This CDR3 contains 13 residues. Germline CDR1 SQVTM, CDR2 ANQGSEA.

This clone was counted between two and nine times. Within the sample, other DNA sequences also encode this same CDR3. The CDR3 loop reads CSVDFSGTGELFF. The CDR3 DNA sequence: TGCAGCGTTGATTTCTCGGGCACCGGGGAGCTGTTTTTT. The chain carries TRBV29-1 and TRBJ2-2; D ambiguous. Germline V gene data show CDR1 as SQVTM and CDR2 as ANQGSEA. The V end lost 3 bases, the J end lost 4 bases, and 9 bases lay between the germline ends. The CDR3 runs to 13 residues.

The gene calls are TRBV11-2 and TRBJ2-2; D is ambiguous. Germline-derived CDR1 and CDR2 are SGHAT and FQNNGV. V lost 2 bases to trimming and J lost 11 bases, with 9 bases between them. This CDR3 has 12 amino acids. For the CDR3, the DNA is TGTGCCAGCAGCTTATATCATGAAGAGCTGTTTTTT. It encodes CASSLYHEELFF.

As DNA, the CDR3 is TGTGCCAGCAGGCTATACTATGAGCAGTTCTTC. Translation gives CASRLYYEQFF. The chain uses TRBV7-2 and TRBJ2-1; D gene uncertain. The CDR3 is 11 residues long. The V gene's germline CDR1 is SGHTA and CDR2 FQGNSA. V lost 6 bases, J lost 8 bases, and 8 bases lay in between. The full variable domain, with the rest looked up from reference TRBV7-2 and TRBJ2-1, is GAGVSQSPSNKVTEKGKDVELRCDPISGHTALYWYRQSLGQGLEFLIYFQGNSAPDKSGLPSDRFSAERTGGSVSTLTIQRTQQEDSAVYLCASRLYYEQFFGPGTRLTVL.

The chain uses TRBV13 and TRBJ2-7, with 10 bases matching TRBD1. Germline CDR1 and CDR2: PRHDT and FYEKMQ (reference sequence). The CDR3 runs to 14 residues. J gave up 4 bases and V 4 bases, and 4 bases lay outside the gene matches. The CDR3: CASSSGTGAYEQYF. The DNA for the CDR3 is TGTGCCAGCAGCTCCGGGACAGGGGCGTACGAGCAGTACTTC. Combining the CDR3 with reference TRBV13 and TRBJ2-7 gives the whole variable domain AAGVIQSPRHLIKEKRETATLKCYPIPRHDTVYWYQQGPGQDPQFLISFYEKMQSDKGSIPDRFSAQQFSDYHSELNMSSLELGDSALYFCASSSGTGAYEQYFGPGTRLTVT.

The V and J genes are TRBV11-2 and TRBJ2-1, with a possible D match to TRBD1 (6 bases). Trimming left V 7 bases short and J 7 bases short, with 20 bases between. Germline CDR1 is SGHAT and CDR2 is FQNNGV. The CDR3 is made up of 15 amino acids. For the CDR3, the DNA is TGTGCCAGCACCCCCTTGGAGATGGGGGCGAATGAGCAGTTCTTC. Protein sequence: CASTPLEMGANEQFF.

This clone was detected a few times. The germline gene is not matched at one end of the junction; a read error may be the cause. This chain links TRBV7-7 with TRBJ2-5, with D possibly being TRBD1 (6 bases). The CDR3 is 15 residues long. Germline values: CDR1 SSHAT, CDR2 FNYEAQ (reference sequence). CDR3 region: CASSLGQGKQETQYF. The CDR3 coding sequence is TGTGCTAGCAGCCTAGGCCAGGGGAAACAAGAGACCCAGTACTTC.

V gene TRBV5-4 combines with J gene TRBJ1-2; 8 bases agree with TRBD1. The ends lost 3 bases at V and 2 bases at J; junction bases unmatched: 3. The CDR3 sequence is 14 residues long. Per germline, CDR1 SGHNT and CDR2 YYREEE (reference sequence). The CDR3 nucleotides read TGTGCCAGCAGCTCGGACAGGGTGAACTATGGCTACACCTTC. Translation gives CASSSDRVNYGYTF.

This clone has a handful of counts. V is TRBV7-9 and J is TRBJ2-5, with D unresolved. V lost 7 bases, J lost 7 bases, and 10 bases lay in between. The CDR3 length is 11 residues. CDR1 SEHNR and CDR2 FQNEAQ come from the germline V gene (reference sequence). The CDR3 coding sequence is TGTGCCAGCATCCAGGCTGGGACCCAGTACTTC. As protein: CASIQAGTQYF.

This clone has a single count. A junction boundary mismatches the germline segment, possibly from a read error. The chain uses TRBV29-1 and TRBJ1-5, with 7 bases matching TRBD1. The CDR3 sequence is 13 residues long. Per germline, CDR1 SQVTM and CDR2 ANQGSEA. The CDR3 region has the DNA TGCAGCGTAGAAGACAGGGAGGGGCAGCCCCAGCATTTT. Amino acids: CSVEDREGQPQHF. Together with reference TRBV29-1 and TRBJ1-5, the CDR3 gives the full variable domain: SAVISQKPSRDICQRGTSLTIQCQVDSQVTMMFWYRQQPGQSLTLIATANQGSEATYESGFVIDKFPISRPNLTFSTLTVSNMSPEDSSIYLCSVEDREGQPQHFGDGTRLSIL.

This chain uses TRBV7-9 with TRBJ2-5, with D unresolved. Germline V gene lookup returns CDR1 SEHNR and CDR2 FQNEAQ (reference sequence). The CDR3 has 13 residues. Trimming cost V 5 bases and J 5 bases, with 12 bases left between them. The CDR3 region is CASSPGITETQYF. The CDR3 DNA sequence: TGTGCCAGCAGCCCTGGGATAACGGAGACCCAGTACTTC.

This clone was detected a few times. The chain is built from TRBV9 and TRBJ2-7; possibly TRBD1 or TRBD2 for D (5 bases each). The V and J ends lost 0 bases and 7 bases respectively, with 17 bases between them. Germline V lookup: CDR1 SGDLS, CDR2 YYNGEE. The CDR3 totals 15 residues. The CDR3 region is CASSVGATGTREQYF. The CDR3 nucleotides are TGTGCCAGCAGCGTAGGAGCCACCGGGACGAGGGAGCAGTACTTC.

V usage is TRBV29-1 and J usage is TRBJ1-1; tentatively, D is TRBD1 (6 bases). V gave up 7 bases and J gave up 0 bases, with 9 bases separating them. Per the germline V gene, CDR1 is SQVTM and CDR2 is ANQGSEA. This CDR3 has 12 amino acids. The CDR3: CSAGDLNTEAFF. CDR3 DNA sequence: TGCAGCGCAGGGGACCTGAACACTGAAGCTTTCTTT.

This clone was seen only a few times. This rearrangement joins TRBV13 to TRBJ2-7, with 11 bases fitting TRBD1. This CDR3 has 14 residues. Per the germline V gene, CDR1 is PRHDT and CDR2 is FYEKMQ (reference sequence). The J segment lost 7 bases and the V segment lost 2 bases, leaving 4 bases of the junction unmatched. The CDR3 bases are TGTGCCAGCAGCTTATCCGGGACAGGGGGAGAGCAGTACTTC. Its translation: CASSLSGTGGEQYF.

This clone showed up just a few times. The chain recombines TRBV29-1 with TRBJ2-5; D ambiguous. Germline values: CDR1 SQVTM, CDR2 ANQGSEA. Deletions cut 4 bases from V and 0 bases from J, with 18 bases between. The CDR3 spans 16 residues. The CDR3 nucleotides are TGCAGCGTTGGGCTATATTGGGTTGAGAACCAAGAGACCCAGTACTTC. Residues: CSVGLYWVENQETQYF.

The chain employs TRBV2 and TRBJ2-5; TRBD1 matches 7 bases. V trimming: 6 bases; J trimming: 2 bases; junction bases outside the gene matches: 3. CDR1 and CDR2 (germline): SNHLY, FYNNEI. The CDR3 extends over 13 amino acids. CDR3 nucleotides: TGTGCCAGCAGAACAGGGGTACAAGAGACCCAGTACTTC. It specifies CASRTGVQETQYF.

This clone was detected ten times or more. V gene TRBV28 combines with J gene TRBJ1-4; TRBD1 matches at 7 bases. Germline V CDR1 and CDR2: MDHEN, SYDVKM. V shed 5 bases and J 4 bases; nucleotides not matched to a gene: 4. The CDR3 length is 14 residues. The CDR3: CASSPGQSNEKLFF. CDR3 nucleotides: TGTGCCAGCAGTCCGGGACAGAGTAATGAAAAACTGTTTTTT. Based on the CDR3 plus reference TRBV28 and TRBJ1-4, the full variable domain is DVKVTQSSRYLVKRTGEKVFLECVQDMDHENMFWYRQDPGLGLRLIYFSYDVKMKEKGDIPEGYSVSREKKERFSLILESASTNQTSMYLCASSPGQSNEKLFFGSGTQLSVL.